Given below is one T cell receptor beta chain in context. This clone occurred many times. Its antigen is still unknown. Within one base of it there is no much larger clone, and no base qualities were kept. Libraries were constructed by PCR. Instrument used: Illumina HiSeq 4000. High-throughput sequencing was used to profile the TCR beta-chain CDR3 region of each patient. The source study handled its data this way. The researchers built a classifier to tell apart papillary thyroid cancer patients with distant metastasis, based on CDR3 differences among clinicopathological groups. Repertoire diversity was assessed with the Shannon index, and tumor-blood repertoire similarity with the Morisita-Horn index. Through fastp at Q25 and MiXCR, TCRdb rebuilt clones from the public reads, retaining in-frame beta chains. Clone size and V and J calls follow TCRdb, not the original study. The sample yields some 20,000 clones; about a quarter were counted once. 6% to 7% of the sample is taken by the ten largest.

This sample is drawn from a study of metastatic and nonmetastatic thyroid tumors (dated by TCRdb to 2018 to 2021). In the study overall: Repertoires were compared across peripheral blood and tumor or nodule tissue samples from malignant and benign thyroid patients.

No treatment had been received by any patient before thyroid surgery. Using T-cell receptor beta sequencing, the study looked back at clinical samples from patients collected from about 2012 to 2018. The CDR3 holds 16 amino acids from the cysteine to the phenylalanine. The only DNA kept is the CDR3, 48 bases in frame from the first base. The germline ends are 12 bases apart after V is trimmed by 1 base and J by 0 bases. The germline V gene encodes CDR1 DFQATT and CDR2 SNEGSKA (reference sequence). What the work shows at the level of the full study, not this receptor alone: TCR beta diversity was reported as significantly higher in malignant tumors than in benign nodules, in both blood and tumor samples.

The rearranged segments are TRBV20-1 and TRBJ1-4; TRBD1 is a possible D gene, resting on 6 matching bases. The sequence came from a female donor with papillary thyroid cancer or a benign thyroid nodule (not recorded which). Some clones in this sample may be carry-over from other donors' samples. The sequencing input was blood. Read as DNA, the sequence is TGCAGTGCTAGAGTATCGGACAGCCCAACTAATGAAAAACTGTTTTTT. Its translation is CSARVSDSPTNEKLFF.